The 26 T cell receptor beta chains reported below all come from one sample, sequenced in a study of blood T cell repertoires in COVID-19. The assay was immunoSEQ multiplex PCR, and TCRdb's table has in-frame clones only and misses some. The table lists about 310,000 clones, roughly 84% of them singletons. The sample consisted of peripheral blood. Receptor source: a man between 50 and 59 years old with active or convalescent COVID-19.

Remarks on this clone: At one end the junction does not follow the germline gene, possibly because of a read error. This chain links TRBV29-1 with TRBJ1-5; a possible D gene is TRBD1 (6 bases). The CDR3 runs 15 residues. In germline, CDR1 is SQVTM, CDR2 ANQGSEA. CDR3 sequence: CSVEARGYSNQPQHF. In nucleotides, the CDR3 is TGCAGCGTCGAAGCGAGGGGGTATAGCAATCAGCCCCAGCATTTT.

The rearrangement links TRBV9 to TRBJ2-3; 9 bases map to TRBD2. The CDR3 contains 15 residues. CDR1 and CDR2 (germline): SGDLS, YYNGEE. Unmatched junction bases numbered 5, after V lost 0 bases and J lost 6 bases. CDR3 loop: CASSVGGRVSDTQYF. CDR3 nucleotide sequence: TGTGCCAGCAGCGTAGGCGGGAGGGTTTCTGATACGCAGTATTTT. Full variable domain (remainder filled in from reference TRBV9 and TRBJ2-3): DSGVTQTPKHLITATGQRVTLRCSPRSGDLSVYWYQQSLDQGLQFLIQYYNGEERAKGNILERFSAQQFPDLHSELNLSSLELGDSALYFCASSVGGRVSDTQYFGPGTRLTVL.

The DNA of the CDR3 is TGCAGCGGGGGGGGACAGGGCTACAATGAGCAGTTCTTC. Residues: CSGGGQGYNEQFF. This rearrangement joins TRBV29-1 to TRBJ2-1; TRBD1 agrees at 9 bases. V was pared by 7 bases and J by 3 bases, with 4 bases of the junction left unmatched. CDR1 is SQVTM, CDR2 ANQGSEA, per germline. CDR3 length: 13 residues.

The chain is built from TRBV9 and TRBJ1-2; TRBD1 aligns across 10 bases. Trimming cost V 3 bases and J 2 bases; bases outside gene matches: 7. The CDR3 sequence is 16 residues long. CDR1 SGDLS and CDR2 YYNGEE come from the germline V gene. The CDR3 coding sequence is TGTGCCAGCAGCGAACTACCGGGACAGGGGAACTATGGCTACACCTTC. Translation: CASSELPGQGNYGYTF.

The genes are TRBV6-6 and TRBJ1-3, with D unclear. From germline, CDR1 is MNHNY and CDR2 SVGAGI (reference sequence). The CDR3 contains 13 residues. Trimming pared 7 bases from V and 0 bases from J, leaving 7 bases between. CDR3 in DNA: TGTGCCAGCACACAGAGCTCTGGAAACACCATATATTTT. Translating it yields CASTQSSGNTIYF.

A word on this clone: The identical CDR3 is also encoded by other nucleotide sequences in the sample. This chain links TRBV30 with TRBJ1-1; no reliable D call. CDR3 length: 13 amino acids. Germline V CDR1 and CDR2: GTSNPN, SVGIG (reference sequence). V was trimmed by 3 bases and J by 1 base, leaving 9 bases between them. CDR3 sequence: CAWSAGGNTEAFF. The CDR3 DNA is TGTGCCTGGAGCGCGGGCGGGAACACTGAAGCTTTCTTT.

The sample holds one count of this clone. The chain is built from TRBV3-1 (or the pseudogene TRBV3-2) and TRBJ2-7; D is ambiguous. The germline CDR1 and CDR2 sequences are LGHDT and YNNKEL (reference sequence). This CDR3 comprises 14 residues. The V end lost 3 bases, the J end lost 6 bases, and 15 bases lay between the germline ends. The CDR3 DNA reads as TGTGCCAGCAGCCAGTTATCCATCACTCCCGAGCAGTACTTC. Its translation: CASSQLSITPEQYF.

The gene calls are TRBV5-1 and TRBJ2-7; 10 nucleotides match TRBD1. The germline CDR1 and CDR2 sequences are SGHRS and YFSETQ. J lost 0 bases, V lost 7 bases, and 4 bases had no gene match. The CDR3 is 14 residues long. CDR3 DNA: TGCGCCAGCCGACAGGGGGCTGACTCCTACGAGCAGTACTTC. Translated: CASRQGADSYEQYF.

The chain is built from TRBV18 and TRBJ2-1; maybe TRBD2 (6 bases). The V gene's germline CDR1 is KGHSH and CDR2 LQKENI. Trimming left V 5 bases short and J 6 bases short, with 17 bases between. The CDR3 is made up of 15 amino acids. CDR3 in DNA: TGTGCCAGCTCATCCCGGACTATCCACACCAATGAGCAGTTCTTC. As protein: CASSSRTIHTNEQFF.

The V call is TRBV2, the J call TRBJ2-7, with TRBD2 identical over 9 bases. With V trimmed by 3 bases and J by 7 bases, 10 bases remained unmatched. The CDR3 totals 15 residues. Germline V gene sequence: CDR1 SNHLY, CDR2 FYNNEI. The chain's CDR3 is CASSDASGAFWEQYF. CDR3 nucleotide sequence: TGTGCCAGCAGTGATGCTAGCGGGGCCTTCTGGGAGCAGTACTTC.

The CDR3 loop reads CATSARMGLAGGPDNEQFF. In DNA form, the CDR3 reads TGTGCCACCAGTGCCCGGATGGGACTAGCGGGAGGGCCAGACAATGAGCAGTTCTTC. The chain combines TRBV24-1 with TRBJ2-1; TRBD2 matches at 16 bases. The CDR3 sequence is 19 residues long. Germline CDR1 and CDR2: KGHDR and SFDVKD. V gave up 5 bases and J gave up 5 bases; unmatched junction bases: 11.

The V and J genes are TRBV18 and TRBJ1-4, with no clear D. The CDR3 has 15 residues. Looked up from germline, CDR1 is KGHSH and CDR2 is LQKENI. Trimming removed 0 bases from V and 7 bases from J, with 12 bases in between. The CDR3 bases are TGTGCCAGCTCACCACCGTCAGCACCGGGTGAAAAACTGTTTTTT. Amino acid sequence: CASSPPSAPGEKLFF.

This chain joins TRBV7-3 and TRBJ2-3; perhaps TRBD2 as D (6 bases). This CDR3 is built from 15 residues. V was trimmed by 2 bases and J by 1 base, leaving 10 bases between them. CDR1 is SGHTA, CDR2 FQGTGA, per germline. In DNA, the CDR3 is TGTGCCAGCAGCTTAGGGGTAGCGGGCACAGATACGCAGTATTTT. Translation: CASSLGVAGTDTQYF.

The chain recombines TRBV29-1 with TRBJ1-1; D call uncertain. This CDR3 has 11 residues. CDR1 and CDR2 (germline): SQVTM, ANQGSEA. V lost 4 bases, J lost 1 base, and 4 bases lay in between. DNA of the CDR3: TGCAGCGTTGGGAGGAACACTGAAGCTTTCTTT. It is translated as CSVGRNTEAFF.

This chain connects TRBV19 to TRBJ1-5, with 10 bases fitting TRBD1. V lost 5 bases to trimming and J lost 5 bases; unmatched junction nucleotides: 3. Germline V CDR1 and CDR2: LNHDA, SQIVND (reference sequence). This CDR3 spans 14 amino acids. The CDR3 sequence: CASSATGGHQPQHF. CDR3 nucleotides: TGTGCCAGTAGTGCGACAGGGGGCCATCAGCCCCAGCATTTT. Using reference TRBV19 and TRBJ1-5 for the parts outside the CDR3, the full variable domain is DGGITQSPKYLFRKEGQNVTLSCEQNLNHDAMYWYRQDPGQGLRLIYYSQIVNDFQKGDIAEGYSVSREKKESFPLTVTSAQKNPTAFYLCASSATGGHQPQHFGDGTRLSIL.

This clone was found once. The J gene is TRBJ1-5, the V gene TRBV6-5; 8 bases agree with TRBD1. Per the germline V gene, CDR1 is MNHEY and CDR2 is SVGAGI. The CDR3 spans 14 residues. The V and J ends lost 6 bases and 2 bases, in that order; junction bases with no gene match: 3. The CDR3 coding sequence is TGTGCCAGCAGCTCAGGGGGCCGCAATCAGCCCCAGCATTTT. It encodes CASSSGGRNQPQHF.

The chain has TRBV21-1 and TRBJ2-1; TRBD2 is taken as the D call from the table, unchecked against the DNA. TRBV21-1 represents a pseudogene. The CDR3 loop spans 17 amino acids. In DNA, the CDR3 is TGTGCCAGCAGCAAACAGGCTAGCGGGAGGCTTTACAATGAGCAGTTCTTC. Residues: CASSKQASGRLYNEQFF.

This chain joins TRBV7-2 and TRBJ2-1; 13 bases align to TRBD2. Germline V gene lookup returns CDR1 SGHTA and CDR2 FQGNSA. The CDR3 is made up of 15 amino acids. After removal of 3 bases from V and 10 bases from J, the junction contained 6 bases not matched to a gene. CDR3 nucleotide sequence: TGTGCCAGCAGCTTCGGACTAGCGGGAGAGCGCGAGCAGTTCTTC. Its protein product is CASSFGLAGEREQFF.

This chain joins TRBV6-5 and TRBJ1-2, with 7 bases identical to TRBD1. The CDR3 is 12 amino acids. Per germline, CDR1 MNHEY and CDR2 SVGAGI. Trimming removed 5 bases from V and 6 bases from J; junction bases left unmatched: 3. The DNA for the CDR3 is TGTGCCAGCAGTCTTACAGGGGATGGCTACACCTTC. Residues: CASSLTGDGYTF.

J is TRBJ1-2 and V is TRBV28; D remains ambiguous. Germline CDR1 and CDR2: MDHEN and SYDVKM. Trimming cost V 8 bases and J 5 bases, with 12 bases left between them. The CDR3 is 12 residues long. CDR3 DNA: TGTGCCAGCGCGGCCCGGAGGTATGGCTACACCTTC. This encodes CASAARRYGYTF.

The chain recombines TRBV18 with TRBJ2-2; D uncertain. The ends were cut back, 8 bases at V and 2 bases at J, with 15 bases in the middle. CDR3 length: 15 residues. In germline, CDR1 is KGHSH, CDR2 LQKENI. The CDR3 nucleotides read TGTGCCAGCCTACCCGGCTTGGGCAACACCGGGGAGCTGTTTTTT. Residues: CASLPGLGNTGELFF.

The J gene is TRBJ2-7, the V gene TRBV28, with D tentatively TRBD2 (5 bases). V lost 3 bases and J lost 4, with 7 bases in between. Germline CDR1 and CDR2: MDHEN and SYDVKM. This CDR3 contains 12 residues. CDR3 protein: CASSFQRYEQYF. For the CDR3, the DNA is TGTGCCAGCAGTTTCCAGCGGTACGAGCAGTACTTC.

The chain uses TRBV4-3 and TRBJ2-7; 9 positions agree with TRBD2. With 2 bases clipped from V and 3 bases from J, the junction kept 8 bases outside the gene matches. This CDR3 contains 16 residues. CDR1 is LGHNA, CDR2 YSLEER, per germline. The CDR3 DNA reads as TGCGCCAGCAGCCAATTGCCGGGACTAGCACTCTACGAGCAGTACTTC. This sequence encodes CASSQLPGLALYEQYF.

The chain combines TRBV10-1 with TRBJ1-2; perhaps TRBD1 as D (6 bases). V was cut by 4 bases and J by 4 bases, with 10 bases left in between. Germline values: CDR1 WNHNN, CDR2 SYGVQD (reference sequence). This CDR3 region has 13 residues. This CDR3 reads CASSAGQSYGYTF. The DNA of the CDR3 is TGCGCCAGCAGTGCAGGACAGAGCTATGGCTACACCTTC.

Of note for this clone: A read error may produce the germline difference seen at one junction end. This chain uses TRBV3-1 (or the pseudogene TRBV3-2) with TRBJ2-3; 8 positions match TRBD1. Germline assignment: CDR1 LGHDT and CDR2 YNNKEL (reference sequence). The CDR3 extends over 13 amino acids. CDR3 DNA sequence: TGTGCCAGCAGCCAGCTAGGGACAGGCCCCCGGGATTTT. This gives the protein CASSQLGTGPRDF.

The genes are TRBV7-2 and TRBJ1-1; no firm D call. Germline CDR1 reads SGHTA; CDR2 reads FQGNSA. V lost 6 bases and J lost 3, with 14 bases in between. The CDR3 runs to 14 residues. The CDR3 region is CASRYQGGDTEAFF. The CDR3 bases are TGTGCCAGCAGATACCAAGGCGGGGACACTGAAGCTTTCTTT.